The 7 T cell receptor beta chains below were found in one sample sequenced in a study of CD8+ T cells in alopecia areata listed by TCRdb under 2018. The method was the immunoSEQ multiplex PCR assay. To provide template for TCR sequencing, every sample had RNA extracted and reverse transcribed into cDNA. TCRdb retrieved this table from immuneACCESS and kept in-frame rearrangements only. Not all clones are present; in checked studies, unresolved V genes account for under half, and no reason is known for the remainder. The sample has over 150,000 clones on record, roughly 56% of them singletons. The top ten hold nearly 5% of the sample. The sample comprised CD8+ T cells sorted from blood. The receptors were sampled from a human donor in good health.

The CDR3 loop is CASSIDLLAGTEAFF. The CDR3 DNA reads as TGTGCCAGTAGTATAGACCTCCTTGCTGGCACTGAAGCTTTCTTT. The chain employs TRBV19 and TRBJ1-1; D is undetermined. The CDR3 is 15 amino acids. Germline loops: CDR1 LNHDA, CDR2 SQIVND (reference sequence). V lost 0 bases and J 4 bases, leaving 12 bases between the germline ends.

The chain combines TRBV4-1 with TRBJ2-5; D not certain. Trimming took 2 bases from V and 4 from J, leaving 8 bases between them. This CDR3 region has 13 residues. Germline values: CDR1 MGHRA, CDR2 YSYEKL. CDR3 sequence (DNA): TGCGCCAGCAGCCAAAGAAGGTCAGAGACCCAGTACTTC. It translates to CASSQRRSETQYF.

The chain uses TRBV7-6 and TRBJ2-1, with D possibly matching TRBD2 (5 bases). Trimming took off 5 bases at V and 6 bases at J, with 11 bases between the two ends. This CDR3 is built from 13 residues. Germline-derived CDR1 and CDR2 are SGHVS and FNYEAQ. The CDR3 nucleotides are TGTGCCAGCAGCCCGGGATCTCCCAATGAGCAGTTCTTC. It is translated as CASSPGSPNEQFF. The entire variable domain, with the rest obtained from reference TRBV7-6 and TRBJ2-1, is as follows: GAGVSQSPRYKVTKRGQDVALRCDPISGHVSLYWYRQALGQGPEFLTYFNYEAQQDKSGLPNDRFSAERPEGSISTLTIQRTEQRDSAMYRCASSPGSPNEQFFGPGTRLTVL.

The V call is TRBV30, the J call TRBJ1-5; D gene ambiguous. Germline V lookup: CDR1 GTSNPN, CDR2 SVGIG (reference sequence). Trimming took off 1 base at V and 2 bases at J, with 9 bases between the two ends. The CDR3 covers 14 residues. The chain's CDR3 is CAWSGGSGNQPQHF. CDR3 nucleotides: TGTGCCTGGAGTGGGGGTTCGGGCAATCAGCCCCAGCATTTT.

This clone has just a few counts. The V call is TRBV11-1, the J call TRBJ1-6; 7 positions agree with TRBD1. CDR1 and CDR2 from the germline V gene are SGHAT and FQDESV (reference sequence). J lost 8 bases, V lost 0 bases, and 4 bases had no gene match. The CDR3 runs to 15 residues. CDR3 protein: CASSLADRSDSPLHF. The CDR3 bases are TGTGCCAGCAGCTTAGCGGACAGGTCTGATTCACCCCTCCACTTT.

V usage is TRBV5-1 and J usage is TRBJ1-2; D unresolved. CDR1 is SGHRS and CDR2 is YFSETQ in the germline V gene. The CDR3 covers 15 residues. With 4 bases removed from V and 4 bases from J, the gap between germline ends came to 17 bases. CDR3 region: CASSPDGDRFYGYTF. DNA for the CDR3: TGCGCCAGCAGCCCGGACGGAGACCGGTTCTATGGCTACACCTTC.

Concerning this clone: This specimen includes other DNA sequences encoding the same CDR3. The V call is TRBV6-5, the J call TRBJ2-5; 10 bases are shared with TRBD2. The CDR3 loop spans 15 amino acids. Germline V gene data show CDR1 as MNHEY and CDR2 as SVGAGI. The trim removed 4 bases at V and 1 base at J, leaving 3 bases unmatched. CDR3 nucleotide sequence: TGTGCCAGCAGTTTAGCGGGGGGACTCCAAGAGACCCAGTACTTC. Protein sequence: CASSLAGGLQETQYF.